This TCR beta chain was profiled in a study of spatial heterogeneity in lung cancer. The CDR3 has 15 residues. V lost 3 bases, J lost 3 bases, and 8 bases stayed unmatched. The germline V gene encodes CDR1 SGHRS and CDR2 YFSETQ. As to time point: sample taken at primary tumor resection. Patients with untreated early-stage non-small cell lung cancer, numbering 55 to 75, were the donors. Unsorted samples of tumor, nontumor lung or frozen PBMC had their whole RNA sequenced. This clonotype has ten or more counts. Its antigen remains unknown. Broader study findings: Mutation tallies in tumors tracked expanded intratumoral alpha and beta TCR counts.

TCRdb recomputed calls from the 5' RACE reads with MiXCR, one row per CDR3 protein. The table lists about 100,000 distinct CDR3 sequences, 4.4% of them singletons. This clonotype originated in a male donor with early-stage non-small cell lung cancer. The sample was lung tumor tissue, taken at surgery. The gene calls are TRBV5-1 and TRBJ2-7, with 8 bases aligning to TRBD1. CDR3 nucleotides: TGCGCCAGCAGCTGGACAGGGAATCCCTACTACGAGCAGTACTTC. Its translation is CASSWTGNPYYEQYF. The variable domain in full, completed from reference TRBV5-1 and TRBJ2-7, reads KAGVTQTPRYLIKTRGQQVTLSCSPISGHRSVSWYQQTPGQGLQFLFEYFSETQRNKGNFPGRFSGRQFSNSRSEMNVSTLELGDSALYLCASSWTGNPYYEQYFGPGTRLTVT.